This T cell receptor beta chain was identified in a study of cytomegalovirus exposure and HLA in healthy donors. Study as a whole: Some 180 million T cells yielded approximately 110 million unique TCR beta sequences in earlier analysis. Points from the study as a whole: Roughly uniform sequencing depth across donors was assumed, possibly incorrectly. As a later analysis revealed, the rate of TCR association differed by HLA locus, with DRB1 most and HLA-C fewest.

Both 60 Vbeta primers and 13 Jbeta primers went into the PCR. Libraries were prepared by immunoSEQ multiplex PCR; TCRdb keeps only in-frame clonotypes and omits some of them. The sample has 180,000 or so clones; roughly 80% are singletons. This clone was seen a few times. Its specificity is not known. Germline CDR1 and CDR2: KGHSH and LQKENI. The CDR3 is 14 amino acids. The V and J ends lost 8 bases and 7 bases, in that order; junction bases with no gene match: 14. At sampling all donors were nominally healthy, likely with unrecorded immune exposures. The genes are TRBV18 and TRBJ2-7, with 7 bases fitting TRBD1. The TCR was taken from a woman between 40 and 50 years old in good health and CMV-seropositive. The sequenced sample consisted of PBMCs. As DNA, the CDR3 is TGTGCCAGCCCAGGGACAGCTTGGATGCGGGAGCAGTACTTC. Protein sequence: CASPGTAWMREQYF.